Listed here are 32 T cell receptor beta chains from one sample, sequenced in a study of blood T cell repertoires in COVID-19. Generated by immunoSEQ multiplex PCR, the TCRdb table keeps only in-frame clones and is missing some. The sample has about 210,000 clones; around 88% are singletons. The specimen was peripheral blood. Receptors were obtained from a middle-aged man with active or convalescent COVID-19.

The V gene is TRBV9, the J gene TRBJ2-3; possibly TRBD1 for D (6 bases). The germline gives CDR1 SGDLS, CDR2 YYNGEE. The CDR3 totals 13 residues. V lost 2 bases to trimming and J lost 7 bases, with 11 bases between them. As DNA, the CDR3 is TGTGCCAGCAGCGTCTCAGGGGTTAATACGCAGTATTTT. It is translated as CASSVSGVNTQYF.

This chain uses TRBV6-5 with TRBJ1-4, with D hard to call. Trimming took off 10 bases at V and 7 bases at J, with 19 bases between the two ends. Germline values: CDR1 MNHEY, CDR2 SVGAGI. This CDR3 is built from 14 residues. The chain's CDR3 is CATKATLWSEKLFF. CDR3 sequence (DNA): TGTGCCACCAAGGCGACCCTGTGGAGTGAAAAACTGTTTTTT.

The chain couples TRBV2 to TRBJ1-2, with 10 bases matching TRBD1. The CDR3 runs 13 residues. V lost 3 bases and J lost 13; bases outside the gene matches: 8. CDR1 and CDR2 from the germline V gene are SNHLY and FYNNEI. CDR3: CASSDRAGTGATF. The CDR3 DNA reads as TGTGCCAGCAGTGACAGGGCAGGGACAGGGGCCACCTTC.

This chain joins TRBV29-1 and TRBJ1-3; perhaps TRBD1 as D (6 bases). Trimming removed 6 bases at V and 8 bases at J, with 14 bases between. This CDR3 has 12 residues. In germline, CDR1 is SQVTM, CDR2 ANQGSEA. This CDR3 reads CSVGTPGDTIYF. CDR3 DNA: TGCAGCGTCGGAACCCCAGGGGACACCATATATTTT.

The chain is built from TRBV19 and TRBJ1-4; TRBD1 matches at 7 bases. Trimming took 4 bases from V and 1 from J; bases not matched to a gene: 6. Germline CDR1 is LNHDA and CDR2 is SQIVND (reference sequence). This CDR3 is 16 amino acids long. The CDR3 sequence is CASSTTGKGTNEKLFF. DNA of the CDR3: TGTGCCAGTAGTACGACAGGGAAAGGAACTAATGAAAAACTGTTTTTT.

CDR3 protein: CASSPNFPGELFF. For the CDR3, the DNA is TGTGCCAGCTCACCTAACTTTCCCGGGGAGCTGTTTTTT. The chain carries TRBV18 and TRBJ2-2; D not certain. Germline V lookup: CDR1 KGHSH, CDR2 LQKENI. CDR3 size: 13 residues. Trimming removed 3 bases from V and 6 bases from J, with 8 bases in between. The full variable domain, completed using reference TRBV18 and TRBJ2-2, is NAGVMQNPRHLVRRRGQEARLRCSPMKGHSHVYWYRQLPEEGLKFMVYLQKENIIDESGMPKERFSAEFPKEGPSILRIQQVVRGDSAAYFCASSPNFPGELFFGEGSRLTVL.

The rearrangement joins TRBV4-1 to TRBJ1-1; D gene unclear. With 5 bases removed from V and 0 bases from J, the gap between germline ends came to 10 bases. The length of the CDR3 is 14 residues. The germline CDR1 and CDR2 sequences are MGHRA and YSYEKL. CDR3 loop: CASSKTSMNTEAFF. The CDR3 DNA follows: TGCGCCAGCAGCAAGACAAGTATGAACACTGAAGCTTTCTTT.

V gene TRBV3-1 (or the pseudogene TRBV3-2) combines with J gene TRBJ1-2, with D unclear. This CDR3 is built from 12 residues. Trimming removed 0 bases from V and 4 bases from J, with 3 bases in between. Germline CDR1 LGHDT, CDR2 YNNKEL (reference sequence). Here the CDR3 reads CASSQEAYGYTF. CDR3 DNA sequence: TGTGCCAGCAGCCAAGAGGCCTATGGCTACACCTTC.

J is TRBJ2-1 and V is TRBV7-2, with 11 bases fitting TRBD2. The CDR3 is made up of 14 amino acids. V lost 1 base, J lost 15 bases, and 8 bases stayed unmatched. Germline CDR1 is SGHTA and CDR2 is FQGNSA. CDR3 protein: CASSLVASGGQVFF. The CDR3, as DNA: TGTGCCAGCAGCTTAGTGGCTAGCGGGGGGCAAGTGTTCTTC.

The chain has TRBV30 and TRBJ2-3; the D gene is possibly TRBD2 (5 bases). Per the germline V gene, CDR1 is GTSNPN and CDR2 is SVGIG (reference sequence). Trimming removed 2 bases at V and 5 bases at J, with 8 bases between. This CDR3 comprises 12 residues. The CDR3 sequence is CAWSSGGDTQYF. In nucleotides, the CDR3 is TGTGCCTGGAGTAGTGGAGGAGATACGCAGTATTTT. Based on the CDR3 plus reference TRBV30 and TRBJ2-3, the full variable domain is SQTIHQWPATLVQPVGSPLSLECTVEGTSNPNLYWYRQAAGRGLQLLFYSVGIGQISSEVPQNLSASRPQDRQFILSSKKLLLSDSGFYLCAWSSGGDTQYFGPGTRLTVL.

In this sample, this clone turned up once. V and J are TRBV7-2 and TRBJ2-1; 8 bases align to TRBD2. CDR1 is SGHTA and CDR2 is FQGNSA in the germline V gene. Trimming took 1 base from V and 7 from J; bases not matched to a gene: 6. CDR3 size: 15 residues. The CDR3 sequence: CASSLDSGAWNEQFF. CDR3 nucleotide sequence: TGTGCCAGCAGCTTAGATAGCGGGGCTTGGAATGAGCAGTTCTTC.

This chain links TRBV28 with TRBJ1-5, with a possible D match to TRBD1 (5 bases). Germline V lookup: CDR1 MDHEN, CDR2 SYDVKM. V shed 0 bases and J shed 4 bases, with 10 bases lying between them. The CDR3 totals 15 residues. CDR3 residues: CASSLWQGGNQPQHF. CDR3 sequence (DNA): TGTGCCAGCAGTTTATGGCAGGGAGGTAATCAGCCCCAGCATTTT.

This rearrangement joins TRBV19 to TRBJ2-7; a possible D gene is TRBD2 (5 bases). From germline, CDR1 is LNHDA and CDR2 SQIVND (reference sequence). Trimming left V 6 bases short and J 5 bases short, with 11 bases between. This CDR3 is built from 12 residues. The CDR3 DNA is TGTGCCAGTAGCCTCGAGGGTCACGAGCAGTACTTC. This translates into CASSLEGHEQYF. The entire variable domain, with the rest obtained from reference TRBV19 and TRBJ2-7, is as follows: DGGITQSPKYLFRKEGQNVTLSCEQNLNHDAMYWYRQDPGQGLRLIYYSQIVNDFQKGDIAEGYSVSREKKESFPLTVTSAQKNPTAFYLCASSLEGHEQYFGPGTRLTVT.

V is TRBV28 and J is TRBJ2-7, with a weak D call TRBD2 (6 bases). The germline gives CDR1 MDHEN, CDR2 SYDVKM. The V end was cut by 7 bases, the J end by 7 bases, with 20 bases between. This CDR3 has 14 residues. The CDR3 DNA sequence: TGTGCCAGCAAAGGCGGGAATGGTTCGGGGGAGCAGTACTTC. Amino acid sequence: CASKGGNGSGEQYF.

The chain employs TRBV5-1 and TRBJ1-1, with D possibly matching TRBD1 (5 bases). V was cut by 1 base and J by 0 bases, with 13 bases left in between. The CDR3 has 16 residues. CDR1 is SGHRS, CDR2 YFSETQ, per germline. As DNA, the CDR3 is TGCGCCAGCAGCTTGCTCTTTCGACAGATGAACACTGAAGCTTTCTTT. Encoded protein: CASSLLFRQMNTEAFF. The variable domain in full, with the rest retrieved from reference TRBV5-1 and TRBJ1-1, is KAGVTQTPRYLIKTRGQQVTLSCSPISGHRSVSWYQQTPGQGLQFLFEYFSETQRNKGNFPGRFSGRQFSNSRSEMNVSTLELGDSALYLCASSLLFRQMNTEAFFGQGTRLTVV.

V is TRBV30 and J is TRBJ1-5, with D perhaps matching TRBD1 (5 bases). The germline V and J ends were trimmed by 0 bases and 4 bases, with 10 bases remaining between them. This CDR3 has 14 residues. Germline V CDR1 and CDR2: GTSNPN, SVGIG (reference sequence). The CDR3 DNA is TGTGCCTGGAGTGTGGGAGGGGCAAATCAGCCCCAGCATTTT. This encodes CAWSVGGANQPQHF.

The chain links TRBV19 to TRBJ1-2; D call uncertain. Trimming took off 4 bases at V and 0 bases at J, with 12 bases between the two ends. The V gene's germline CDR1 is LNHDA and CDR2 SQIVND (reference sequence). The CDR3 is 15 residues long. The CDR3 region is CASSTDRASNYGYTF. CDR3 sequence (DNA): TGTGCCAGTAGTACAGACCGAGCCTCTAACTATGGCTACACCTTC.

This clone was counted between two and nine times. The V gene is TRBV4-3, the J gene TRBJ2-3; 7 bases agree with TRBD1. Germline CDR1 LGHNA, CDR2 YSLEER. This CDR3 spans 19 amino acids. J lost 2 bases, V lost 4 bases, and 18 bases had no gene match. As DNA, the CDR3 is TGCGCCAGCAGCCTACGACCGAGCACGACAGGGATGATCACAGATACGCAGTATTTT. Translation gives CASSLRPSTTGMITDTQYF.

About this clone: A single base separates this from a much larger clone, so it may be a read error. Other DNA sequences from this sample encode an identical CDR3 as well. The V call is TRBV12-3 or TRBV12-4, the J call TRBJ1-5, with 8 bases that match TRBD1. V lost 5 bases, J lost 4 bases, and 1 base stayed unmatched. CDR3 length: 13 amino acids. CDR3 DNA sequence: TGTGCCAGCAGTCGGACAGGGAATCAGCCCCAGCATTTT. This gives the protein CASSRTGNQPQHF.

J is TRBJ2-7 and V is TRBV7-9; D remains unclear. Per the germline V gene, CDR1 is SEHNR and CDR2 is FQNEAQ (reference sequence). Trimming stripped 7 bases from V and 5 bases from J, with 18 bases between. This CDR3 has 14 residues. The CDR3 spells CASTLVTLSDEQYF. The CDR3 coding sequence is TGTGCCAGCACCTTGGTAACTCTGTCCGACGAGCAGTACTTC. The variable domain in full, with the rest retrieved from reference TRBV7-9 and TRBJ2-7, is DTGVSQNPRHKITKRGQNVTFRCDPISEHNRLYWYRQTLGQGPEFLTYFQNEAQLEKSRLLSDRFSAERPKGSFSTLEIQRTEQGDSAMYLCASTLVTLSDEQYFGPGTRLTVT.

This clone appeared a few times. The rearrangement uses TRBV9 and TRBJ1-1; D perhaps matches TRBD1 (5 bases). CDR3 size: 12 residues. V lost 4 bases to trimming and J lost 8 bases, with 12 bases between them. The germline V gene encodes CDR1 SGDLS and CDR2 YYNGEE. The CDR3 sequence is CASSPGNLEAFF. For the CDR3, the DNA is TGTGCCAGCAGCCCAGGGAATCTAGAAGCTTTCTTT.

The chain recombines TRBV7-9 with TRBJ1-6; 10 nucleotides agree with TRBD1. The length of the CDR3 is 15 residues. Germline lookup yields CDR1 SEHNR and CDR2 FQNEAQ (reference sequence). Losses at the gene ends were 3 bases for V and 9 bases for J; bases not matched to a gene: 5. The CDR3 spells CASSFGQGGSSPLHF. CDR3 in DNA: TGTGCCAGCAGCTTCGGACAGGGGGGAAGTTCACCCCTCCACTTT.

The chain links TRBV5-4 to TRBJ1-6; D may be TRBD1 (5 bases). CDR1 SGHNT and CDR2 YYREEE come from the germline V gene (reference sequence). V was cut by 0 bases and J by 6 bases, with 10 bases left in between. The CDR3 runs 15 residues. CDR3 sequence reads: CASSLGQGGNSPLHF. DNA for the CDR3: TGTGCCAGCAGCTTGGGGCAGGGAGGTAATTCACCCCTCCACTTT.

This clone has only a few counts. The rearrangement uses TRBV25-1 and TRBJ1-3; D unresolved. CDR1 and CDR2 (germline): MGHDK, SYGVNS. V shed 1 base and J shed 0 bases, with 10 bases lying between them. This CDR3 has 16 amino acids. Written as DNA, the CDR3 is TGTGCCAGCAGTGAATTGGGCAGTAGCTCTGGAAACACCATATATTTT. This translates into CASSELGSSSGNTIYF.

CDR3 protein: CASSLGHSEGETQYF. DNA of the CDR3: TGCGCCAGCAGCTTGGGACACTCAGAGGGAGAGACCCAGTACTTC. The chain is built from TRBV5-1 and TRBJ2-5; perhaps TRBD2 as D (5 bases). V shed 0 bases and J shed 4 bases, with 13 bases lying between them. This CDR3 region has 15 residues. Germline CDR1 is SGHRS and CDR2 is YFSETQ.

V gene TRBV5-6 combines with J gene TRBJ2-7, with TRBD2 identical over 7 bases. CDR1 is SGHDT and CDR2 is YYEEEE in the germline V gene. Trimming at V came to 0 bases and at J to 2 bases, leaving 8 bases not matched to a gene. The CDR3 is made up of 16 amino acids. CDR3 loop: CASSLEGGVIPYEQYF. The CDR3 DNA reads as TGTGCCAGCAGCTTGGAGGGAGGGGTGATTCCCTACGAGCAGTACTTC.

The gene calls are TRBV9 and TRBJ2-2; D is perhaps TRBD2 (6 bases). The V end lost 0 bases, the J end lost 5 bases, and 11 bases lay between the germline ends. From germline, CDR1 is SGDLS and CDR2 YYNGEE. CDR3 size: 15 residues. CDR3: CASSVEGRMTGELFF. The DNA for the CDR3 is TGTGCCAGCAGCGTAGAGGGGAGGATGACCGGGGAGCTGTTTTTT.

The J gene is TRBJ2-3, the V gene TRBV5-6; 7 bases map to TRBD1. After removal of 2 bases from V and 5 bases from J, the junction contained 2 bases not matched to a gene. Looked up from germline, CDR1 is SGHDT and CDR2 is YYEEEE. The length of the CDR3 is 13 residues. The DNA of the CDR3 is TGTGCCAGCAGCTTAAGGACAGGAGATACGCAGTATTTT. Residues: CASSLRTGDTQYF.

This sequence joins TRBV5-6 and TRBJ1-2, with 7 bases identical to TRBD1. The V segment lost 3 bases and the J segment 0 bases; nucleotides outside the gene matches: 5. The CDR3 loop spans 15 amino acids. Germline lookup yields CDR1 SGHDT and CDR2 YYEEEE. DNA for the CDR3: TGTGCCAGCAGCTGGGGGACAGAAGCTAACTATGGCTACACCTTC. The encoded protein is CASSWGTEANYGYTF.

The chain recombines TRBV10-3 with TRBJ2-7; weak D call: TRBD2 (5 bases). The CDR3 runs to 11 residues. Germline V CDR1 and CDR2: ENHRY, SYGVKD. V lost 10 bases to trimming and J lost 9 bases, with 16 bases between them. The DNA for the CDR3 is TGTGCCACCCAGATCGCGAGGGTGCAGTACTTC. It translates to CATQIARVQYF.

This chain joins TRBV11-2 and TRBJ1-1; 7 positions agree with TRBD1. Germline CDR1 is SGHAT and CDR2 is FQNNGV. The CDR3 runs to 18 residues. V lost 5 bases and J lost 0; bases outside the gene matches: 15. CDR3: CASSLTPPGTALNTEAFF. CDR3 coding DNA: TGTGCCAGCAGCCTCACCCCTCCCGGGACAGCCTTGAACACTGAAGCTTTCTTT.

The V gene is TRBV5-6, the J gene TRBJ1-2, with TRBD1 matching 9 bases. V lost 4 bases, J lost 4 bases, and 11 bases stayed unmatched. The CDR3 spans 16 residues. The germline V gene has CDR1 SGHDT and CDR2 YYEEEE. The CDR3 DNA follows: TGTGCCAGCAGCAAGACCGGGACAGGGTTAACCTATGGCTACACCTTC. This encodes CASSKTGTGLTYGYTF.